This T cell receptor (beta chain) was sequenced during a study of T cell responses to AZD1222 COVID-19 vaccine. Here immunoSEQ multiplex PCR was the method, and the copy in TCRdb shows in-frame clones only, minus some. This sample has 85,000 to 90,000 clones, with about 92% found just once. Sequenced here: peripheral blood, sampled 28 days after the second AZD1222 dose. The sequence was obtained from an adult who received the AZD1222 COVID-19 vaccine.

The CDR3 nucleotides are TGCGCCAGCAGCCGGGGACAGGGAACTAATGAAAAACTGTTTTTT. It yields the protein CASSRGQGTNEKLFF. The rearrangement links TRBV5-1 to TRBJ1-4; 9 positions agree with TRBD1. CDR3 size: 15 residues. J was trimmed by 1 base and V by 4 bases; bases with no gene match: 2. Germline CDR1 reads SGHRS; CDR2 reads YFSETQ.